Shown below are 23 T cell receptor beta chains from a single sample sequenced in a study of OX40 agonist ivuxolimab in advanced cancers. Assay: immunoSEQ multiplex PCR; the TCRdb copy retains only in-frame clones and omits some. The sample lists 60,000 to 100,000 clones; around 93% were seen once. The specimen was CD4+ or CD8+ T cells sorted from blood, collected in a trial of the OX40 agonist ivuxolimab. Receptor source: an adult with an advanced solid tumor such as melanoma, head and neck, liver or kidney cancer.

Turning to this clone: This specimen includes other DNA sequences encoding the same CDR3. The chain is built from TRBV5-4 and TRBJ1-6, with D unclear. The germline gives CDR1 SGHNT, CDR2 YYREEE (reference sequence). The CDR3 extends over 12 amino acids. The V end was cut by 3 bases, the J end by 6 bases, with 4 bases between. The CDR3 region has the DNA TGTGCCAGCAGCTGGGGTAATTCACCCCTCCACTTT. Protein product: CASSWGNSPLHF.

A remark on this clone: A junction end diverges from the germline sequence, so it may reflect a read error. This chain connects TRBV5-1 to TRBJ2-3, with unresolved D. The CDR3 has 11 residues. Germline V gene lookup returns CDR1 SGHRS and CDR2 YFSETQ. The CDR3 spells CASTLSDTQYF. The DNA of the CDR3 is TGCGCCAGCACCTTGTCTGATACGCAGTATTTT.

V usage is TRBV12-5 and J usage is TRBJ1-2, with 7 nucleotides matching TRBD1. The germline gives CDR1 LGHNT, CDR2 FRNRAP. With V trimmed by 0 bases and J by 8 bases, 6 bases remained unmatched. The CDR3 consists of 14 residues. DNA of the CDR3: TGTGCTAGTGGTTTGGTAGGGGGCTCGAAGGGCTACACCTTC. As protein: CASGLVGGSKGYTF.

This chain links TRBV7-9 with TRBJ1-5; 12 bases agree with TRBD1. V was pared by 5 bases and J by 7 bases, with 9 bases of the junction left unmatched. Germline loops: CDR1 SEHNR, CDR2 FQNEAQ (reference sequence). The CDR3 has 16 residues. The CDR3 is CASSNLGDRGRQPQHF. The CDR3 nucleotides read TGTGCCAGCAGCAACCTCGGGGACAGGGGGCGACAGCCCCAGCATTTT.

This clone appeared a single time. V gene TRBV7-3 combines with J gene TRBJ2-7, with TRBD1 identical over 10 bases. The CDR3 spans 14 residues. V dropped 2 bases and J dropped 3; count of bases not matched to a gene: 1. Germline V gene sequence: CDR1 SGHTA, CDR2 FQGTGA. In DNA form, the CDR3 reads TGTGCCAGCAGCTTAGGGACAGGGGTCTACGAGCAGTACTTC. Its protein is CASSLGTGVYEQYF.

V is TRBV10-3 and J is TRBJ1-2, with D uncertain. The germline V gene encodes CDR1 ENHRY and CDR2 SYGVKD. V dropped 8 bases and J dropped 2 bases, with 12 bases sitting between them. The CDR3 runs 13 residues. DNA of the CDR3: TGTGCCATCGCGACGGACGAAAACTATGGCTACACCTTC. Its protein product is CAIATDENYGYTF.

The chain joins TRBV5-1 to TRBJ2-1, with TRBD1 matching 8 bases. The V and J ends lost 4 bases and 7 bases, in that order; junction bases with no gene match: 7. In germline, CDR1 is SGHRS, CDR2 YFSETQ. This CDR3 is built from 14 residues. As DNA, the CDR3 is TGCGCCAGCAGCCCCCGGACAGGGAGGAATGAGCAGTTCTTC. Residues: CASSPRTGRNEQFF.

This clone was seen just once. The V and J genes are TRBV10-2 and TRBJ1-1, with no clear D. The CDR3 covers 14 residues. Germline V gene sequence: CDR1 WSHSY, CDR2 SAAADI. Deletions cut 1 base from V and 1 base from J, with 7 bases between. The DNA of the CDR3 is TGCGCCAGCAGTGAGTTGGGGAGGAACACTGAAGCTTTCTTT. Translating gives CASSELGRNTEAFF.

The chain combines TRBV27 with TRBJ1-2; unclear D gene. V was clipped by 3 bases and J by 1 base, with 15 bases between them. The CDR3 has 16 amino acids. Germline assignment: CDR1 MNHEY and CDR2 SMNVEV (reference sequence). The CDR3 DNA sequence: TGTGCCAGCAGTTTTATTCCTAGAAGGTATAACTATGGCTACACCTTC. It is translated as CASSFIPRRYNYGYTF.

In its sample, this clone was seen once. V and J are TRBV7-9 and TRBJ2-3; a weak D match, TRBD1 (6 bases). The CDR3 has 14 residues. Germline V CDR1 and CDR2: SEHNR, FQNEAQ (reference sequence). The V and J ends lost 8 bases and 0 bases respectively, with 12 bases between them. In nucleotides, the CDR3 is TGTGCCAGCTTGGGGGCGTTTAGCACAGATACGCAGTATTTT. Translated, it gives CASLGAFSTDTQYF.

J is TRBJ1-2 and V is TRBV19, with 7 bases matching TRBD1. J gave up 2 bases and V 7 bases, and 7 bases lay outside the gene matches. Germline loops: CDR1 LNHDA, CDR2 SQIVND (reference sequence). The CDR3 covers 14 residues. The chain's CDR3 is CASTLQGQNYGYTF. In DNA form, the CDR3 reads TGTGCCAGTACCCTACAGGGACAGAACTATGGCTACACCTTC.

The sample holds one count of this clone. This chain links TRBV7-6 with TRBJ1-1; 8 bases are shared with TRBD1. V gave up 5 bases and J gave up 0 bases; unmatched junction bases: 5. The CDR3 contains 15 residues. Germline assignment: CDR1 SGHVS and CDR2 FNYEAQ. CDR3 sequence reads: CASSPGQGMNTEAFF. The CDR3 DNA follows: TGTGCCAGCAGCCCAGGACAGGGAATGAACACTGAAGCTTTCTTT.

The table lists this clone with a few counts. The chain employs TRBV7-9 and TRBJ1-1; no clear D gene. Trimming shortened V by 5 bases and J by 1 base, and 11 bases separated the two germline ends. The CDR3 runs to 14 residues. Germline CDR1 is SEHNR and CDR2 is FQNEAQ (reference sequence). CDR3 protein: CASSPREENTEAFF. In DNA form, the CDR3 reads TGTGCCAGCAGCCCCCGAGAGGAGAACACTGAAGCTTTCTTT.

As for this clone: The sample carries other DNA sequences with the same CDR3. The rearrangement uses TRBV19 and TRBJ2-7, with a possible D match to TRBD1 (5 bases). The V and J ends lost 3 bases and 1 base respectively, with 7 bases between them. The CDR3 runs 13 residues. Germline CDR1 is LNHDA and CDR2 is SQIVND (reference sequence). CDR3 sequence reads: CASSMAGSYEQYF. The CDR3 DNA is TGTGCCAGTAGTATGGCAGGGTCCTACGAGCAGTACTTC.

The chain uses TRBV7-2 and TRBJ2-7; 10 positions agree with TRBD1. From germline, CDR1 is SGHTA and CDR2 FQGNSA. Unmatched junction bases numbered 5, after V lost 1 base and J lost 2 bases. This CDR3 has 16 amino acids. As DNA, the CDR3 is TGTGCCAGCAGCTTAGGGATTGGGACAGGGGCCTACGAGCAGTACTTC. This translates into CASSLGIGTGAYEQYF. Looking up the rest from reference TRBV7-2 and TRBJ2-7 gives the full variable domain: GAGVSQSPSNKVTEKGKDVELRCDPISGHTALYWYRQSLGQGLEFLIYFQGNSAPDKSGLPSDRFSAERTGGSVSTLTIQRTQQEDSAVYLCASSLGIGTGAYEQYFGPGTRLTVT.

The gene calls are TRBV2 and TRBJ1-2; D is perhaps TRBD1 (5 bases). V lost 2 bases and J lost 3, with 16 bases in between. The CDR3 is 16 residues long. Looked up from germline, CDR1 is SNHLY and CDR2 is FYNNEI. CDR3 sequence: CASSEKWARGDYGYTF. The CDR3 DNA reads as TGTGCCAGCAGTGAAAAATGGGCCCGGGGCGACTATGGCTACACCTTC.

The chain recombines TRBV27 with TRBJ2-1; no firm D call. The CDR3 loop spans 12 amino acids. Germline V gene lookup returns CDR1 MNHEY and CDR2 SMNVEV (reference sequence). V dropped 7 bases and J dropped 4 bases, with 8 bases sitting between them. Written as DNA, the CDR3 is TGTGCCAGCATGGCACAGTACAATGAGCAGTTCTTC. Translation: CASMAQYNEQFF.

The rearrangement links TRBV11-2 to TRBJ1-1, with a weak D call TRBD1 (5 bases). The V end was cut by 1 base, the J end by 10 bases, with 16 bases between. There are 14 residues in the CDR3. The V gene's germline CDR1 is SGHAT and CDR2 FQNNGV. CDR3 sequence (DNA): TGTGCCAGCAGCTTAGGGGGGACGGAGTTGGGAGCTTTCTTT. This gives the protein CASSLGGTELGAFF.

V and J are TRBV6-1 and TRBJ2-1; D remains unclear. In germline, CDR1 is MNHNS, CDR2 SASEGT. The CDR3 covers 16 residues. The V end lost 3 bases, the J end lost 2 bases, and 14 bases lay between the germline ends. CDR3 in amino acids: CASSDPIFSPYNEQFF. CDR3 in DNA: TGTGCCAGCAGTGATCCGATCTTCTCCCCCTACAATGAGCAGTTCTTC.

This rearrangement joins TRBV4-1 to TRBJ2-7, with 7 bases lining up with TRBD2. Unmatched junction bases numbered 7, after V lost 2 bases and J lost 6 bases. Germline CDR1 MGHRA, CDR2 YSYEKL. CDR3 length: 14 residues. This CDR3 reads CASSQKPGGGEQYF. The CDR3 region has the DNA TGCGCCAGCAGCCAAAAACCGGGGGGAGGCGAGCAGTACTTC.

The chain is built from TRBV7-8 and TRBJ1-1; D gene uncertain. The V end lost 4 bases, the J end lost 0 bases, and 18 bases lay between the germline ends. Germline lookup yields CDR1 SGHVS and CDR2 FQNEAQ. The CDR3 spans 17 residues. CDR3 nucleotides: TGTGCCAGCAGCTCCTTAGGATCCCTTGGGGTGAACACTGAAGCTTTCTTT. This codes for CASSSLGSLGVNTEAFF. The full variable domain, in which reference TRBV7-8 and TRBJ1-1 provide the parts outside the CDR3, is GAGVSQSPRYKVAKRGQDVALRCDPISGHVSLFWYQQALGQGPEFLTYFQNEAQLDKSGLPSDRFFAERPEGSVSTLKIQRTQQEDSAVYLCASSSLGSLGVNTEAFFGQGTRLTVV.

The chain recombines TRBV5-1 with TRBJ2-5; 14 nucleotides line up with TRBD2. The CDR3 sequence is 15 residues long. Germline V lookup: CDR1 SGHRS, CDR2 YFSETQ. The ends lost 4 bases at V and 4 bases at J; junction bases unmatched: 3. The CDR3: CASSTGTSGGETQYF. The CDR3 bases are TGCGCCAGCAGCACCGGGACTAGCGGGGGAGAGACCCAGTACTTC.

This rearrangement joins TRBV4-1 to TRBJ1-4; 7 bases map to TRBD1. The CDR3 is 15 amino acids. V lost 0 bases to trimming and J lost 8 bases; unmatched junction nucleotides: 6. From germline, CDR1 is MGHRA and CDR2 YSYEKL. The CDR3 region has the DNA TGCGCCAGCAGCCAAGAATCCGCGACAGGGGAAAAACTGTTTTTT. This sequence encodes CASSQESATGEKLFF.